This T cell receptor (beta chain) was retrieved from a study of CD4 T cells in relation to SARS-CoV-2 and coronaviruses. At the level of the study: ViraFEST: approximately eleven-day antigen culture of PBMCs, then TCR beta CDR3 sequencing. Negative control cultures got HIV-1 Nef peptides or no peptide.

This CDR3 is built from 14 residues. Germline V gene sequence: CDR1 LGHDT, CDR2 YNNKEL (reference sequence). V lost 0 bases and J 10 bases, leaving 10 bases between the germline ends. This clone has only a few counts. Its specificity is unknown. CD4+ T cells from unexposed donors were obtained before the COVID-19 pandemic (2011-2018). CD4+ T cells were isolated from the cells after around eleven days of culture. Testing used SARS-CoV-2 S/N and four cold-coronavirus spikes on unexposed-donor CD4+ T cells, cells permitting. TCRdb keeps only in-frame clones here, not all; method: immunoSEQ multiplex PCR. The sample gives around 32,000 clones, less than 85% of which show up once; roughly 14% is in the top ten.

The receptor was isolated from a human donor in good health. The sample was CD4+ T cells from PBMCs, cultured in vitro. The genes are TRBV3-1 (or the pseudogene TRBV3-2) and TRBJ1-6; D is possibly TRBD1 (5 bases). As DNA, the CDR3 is TGTGCCAGCAGCCAAGACAGGGTTGGATCACCCCTCCACTTT. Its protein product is CASSQDRVGSPLHF.